The 27 T cell receptor beta chains listed next were all sequenced from one sample in a study of early T cells in non-severe SARS-CoV-2 infection. Each CDR3 protein is one row after TCRdb ran MiXCR on the 5' RACE reads. The table has about 79,000 distinct CDR3 sequences, 13% seen once; the top ten hold around 6%. Material: whole blood. Receptors originate from an adult who was a healthcare worker with PCR-confirmed SARS-CoV-2 infection or an uninfected control (not recorded which).

J is TRBJ1-1 and V is TRBV7-9; D might be TRBD1 (5 bases). The CDR3 covers 15 residues. Germline V gene data show CDR1 as SEHNR and CDR2 as FQNEAQ (reference sequence). V lost 1 base, J lost 4 bases, and 13 bases lay in between. The CDR3 protein is CASSLDGGKSTEAFF. The CDR3 DNA is TGTGCCAGCAGCTTAGACGGGGGGAAGTCCACTGAAGCTTTCTTT.

This clonotype occurred many times. V usage is TRBV5-4 and J usage is TRBJ2-7; TRBD1 matches at 8 bases. CDR3 length equals 15 residues. V dropped 0 bases and J dropped 2; count of bases not matched to a gene: 4. Germline V CDR1 and CDR2: SGHNT, YYREEE (reference sequence). CDR3 coding DNA: TGTGCCAGCAGCTTGGAGCCAGGGGGCGCCTACGAGCAGTACTTC. It yields the protein CASSLEPGGAYEQYF.

This clonotype has only one observation. One junction end does not reproduce the germline sequence, and a read error may be involved. J is TRBJ1-1 and V is TRBV20-1; D gene unclear. Germline CDR1 reads DFQATT; CDR2 reads SNEGSKA (reference sequence). This CDR3 is built from 13 residues. The CDR3 loop is CRARGDKNTEAFF. In DNA, the CDR3 is TGCAGAGCTAGAGGCGATAAGAACACTGAAGCTTTCTTT.

The table lists this clonotype with many counts. This rearrangement joins TRBV12-3 or TRBV12-4 to TRBJ1-1, with TRBD1 as a possible D gene (6 bases). The CDR3 loop spans 16 amino acids. Trimming shortened V by 5 bases and J by 2 bases, and 18 bases separated the two germline ends. CDR3 sequence (DNA): TGTGCCAGCAGTCGAGGGGGGGTAACCGCCAACACTGAAGCTTTCTTT. Amino acids: CASSRGGVTANTEAFF.

This clonotype occurred a few times. The gene calls are TRBV12-5 and TRBJ2-7, with no clear D. V was shortened by 2 bases and J by 7 bases, with 6 bases between the two germline ends. The CDR3 loop spans 11 amino acids. Per germline, CDR1 LGHNT and CDR2 FRNRAP. CDR3 DNA sequence: TGTGCTAGTGGTTTGACGGAGGAGCAGTACTTC. It specifies CASGLTEEQYF.

The sample holds many counts of this clonotype. The V call is TRBV11-2, the J call TRBJ1-5, with D perhaps matching TRBD1 (5 bases). The germline V gene has CDR1 SGHAT and CDR2 FQNNGV. The length of the CDR3 is 15 residues. With 2 bases removed from V and 0 bases from J, the gap between germline ends came to 8 bases. The CDR3 region is CASSLTGDSNQPQHF. The CDR3 nucleotides read TGTGCCAGCAGCTTAACGGGGGATAGCAATCAGCCCCAGCATTTT. Full variable domain (remainder filled in from reference TRBV11-2 and TRBJ1-5): EAGVAQSPRYKIIEKRQSVAFWCNPISGHATLYWYQQILGQGPKLLIQFQNNGVVDDSQLPKDRFSAERLKGVDSTLKIQPAKLEDSAVYLCASSLTGDSNQPQHFGDGTRLSIL.

The table lists this clonotype with a few counts. The chain uses TRBV7-3 and TRBJ2-1; D unclear. Per germline, CDR1 SGHTA and CDR2 FQGTGA. The germline V and J ends were trimmed by 2 bases and 5 bases, with 13 bases remaining between them. The CDR3 extends over 15 amino acids. CDR3 nucleotide sequence: TGTGCCAGCAGCTTAGAGGCCGGATTAAACAATGAGCAGTTCTTC. Its translation: CASSLEAGLNNEQFF.

This chain connects TRBV5-6 to TRBJ2-1; tentatively, D is TRBD1 or TRBD2 (6 bases each). Per the germline V gene, CDR1 is SGHDT and CDR2 is YYEEEE. This CDR3 has 15 residues. The germline V and J ends were trimmed by 2 bases and 8 bases, with 17 bases remaining between them. CDR3 loop: CASSLRLVRGDEQFF. CDR3 in DNA: TGTGCCAGCAGCTTACGACTAGTTAGGGGGGATGAGCAGTTCTTC.

The rearrangement links TRBV5-1 to TRBJ2-3; TRBD1 matches at 7 bases. V shed 0 bases and J 4 bases; nucleotides not matched to a gene: 2. The length of the CDR3 is 14 residues. Germline V gene sequence: CDR1 SGHRS, CDR2 YFSETQ. The DNA of the CDR3 is TGCGCCAGCAGCTTGGACAGGGGCCCAGATACGCAGTATTTT. Its translation is CASSLDRGPDTQYF.

This clonotype was seen repeatedly, ten times or more. The CDR3 DNA follows: TGTGCCAGCAGCCAAGATGGGGGAAGTAGCTATGGCTACACCTTC. Amino acids: CASSQDGGSSYGYTF. The rearrangement uses TRBV14 and TRBJ1-2, with a possible D match to TRBD1 (5 bases). Germline-derived CDR1 and CDR2 are SGHDN and FVKESK. V was pared by 0 bases and J by 4 bases, with 12 bases between. The CDR3 is 15 amino acids.

This clonotype appeared a few times. The CDR3 carries no conserved terminal phenylalanine or tryptophan, so it likely arises from a read error. V and J are TRBV10-3 and TRBJ1-2, with 10 bases lining up with TRBD1. V was pared by 10 bases and J by 5 bases, with 10 bases of the junction left unmatched. CDR1 and CDR2 from the germline V gene are ENHRY and SYGVKD. The CDR3 loop spans 14 amino acids. The CDR3 spells CASSSGTGDYGYTL. The CDR3 bases are TGTGCCAGTTCCTCCGGGACAGGGGATTATGGCTACACCCTC.

This chain uses TRBV29-1 with TRBJ2-2, with TRBD1 matching over 7 bases. Trimming cost V 4 bases and J 1 base; bases outside gene matches: 3. The germline gives CDR1 SQVTM, CDR2 ANQGSEA. The CDR3 covers 14 residues. CDR3 region: CSVAGTENTGELFF. DNA for the CDR3: TGCAGCGTTGCCGGGACAGAGAACACCGGGGAGCTGTTTTTT.

V usage is TRBV7-3 and J usage is TRBJ2-3, with D perhaps matching TRBD1 (6 bases). Trimming removed 1 base from V and 2 bases from J, with 13 bases in between. The CDR3 totals 16 residues. Germline CDR1 is SGHTA and CDR2 is FQGTGA. In nucleotides, the CDR3 is TGTGCCAGCAGCTTAAATGGGCAGGGGAACACAGATACGCAGTATTTT. It encodes CASSLNGQGNTDTQYF.

Notes on this clonotype: It may be a read error: a sequence one base away is much more abundant. The chain combines TRBV4-1 with TRBJ1-5; 10 bases agree with TRBD1. This CDR3 comprises 20 residues. V gave up 3 bases and J gave up 0 bases; unmatched junction bases: 14. Germline V lookup: CDR1 MGHRA, CDR2 YSYEKL. Here the CDR3 DNA reads TGCGCCAGCAGCCATTTACCTGTCGGACAGGGGGGCCCTAGCAATCAGCCCCAGCATTTT. This gives the protein CASSHLPVGQGGPSNQPQHF.

In this sample, this clonotype turned up a few times. The J gene is TRBJ2-7, the V gene TRBV6-1; TRBD2 matches at 10 bases. V shed 6 bases, J shed 3 bases, and the junction held 14 bases outside the gene matches. Germline CDR1 is MNHNS and CDR2 is SASEGT. The length of the CDR3 is 17 residues. CDR3 sequence reads: CASSLTSLAGVYYEQYF. In DNA, the CDR3 is TGTGCCAGCAGCCTGACCTCCCTAGCGGGAGTCTACTACGAGCAGTACTTC.

This sequence joins TRBV20-1 and TRBJ2-3; D is unresolved. This CDR3 is 15 amino acids long. With 4 bases removed from V and 7 bases from J, the gap between germline ends came to 21 bases. CDR1 is DFQATT and CDR2 is SNEGSKA in the germline V gene (reference sequence). The CDR3 region is CSAKERTMLGHTQYF. The CDR3 DNA sequence: TGCAGTGCTAAGGAGCGCACCATGCTCGGACATACGCAGTATTTT.

This clonotype was observed a handful of times. V gene TRBV20-1 combines with J gene TRBJ1-4; D remains ambiguous. The V and J ends lost 0 bases and 5 bases respectively, with 10 bases between them. Germline values: CDR1 DFQATT, CDR2 SNEGSKA (reference sequence). The CDR3 spans 14 residues. This chain's CDR3 is CSARDQMQNEKLFF. As DNA, the CDR3 is TGCAGTGCTAGAGATCAGATGCAAAATGAAAAACTGTTTTTT.

This clonotype showed up many times. The V call is TRBV30, the J call TRBJ2-7, with no clear D. Trimming stripped 2 bases from V and 3 bases from J, with 5 bases between. The CDR3 loop spans 11 amino acids. Germline CDR1 GTSNPN, CDR2 SVGIG (reference sequence). The CDR3 coding sequence is TGTGCCTGGAGTTCTAGCTACGAGCAGTACTTC. This sequence encodes CAWSSSYEQYF. The variable domain in full, completed from reference TRBV30 and TRBJ2-7, reads SQTIHQWPATLVQPVGSPLSLECTVEGTSNPNLYWYRQAAGRGLQLLFYSVGIGQISSEVPQNLSASRPQDRQFILSSKKLLLSDSGFYLCAWSSSYEQYFGPGTRLTVT.

This clonotype was counted at least ten times. The chain has TRBV2 and TRBJ1-2; D is unresolved. Germline CDR1 and CDR2: SNHLY and FYNNEI. The CDR3 extends over 14 amino acids. Between the trimmed V and J ends, which lost 2 bases and 4 bases, there was a span of 11 bases. The CDR3 protein is CASSEKSTTYGYTF. CDR3 DNA: TGTGCCAGCAGTGAAAAGTCTACGACCTATGGCTACACCTTC. The variable domain in full, completed from reference TRBV2 and TRBJ1-2, reads EPEVTQTPSHQVTQMGQEVILRCVPISNHLYFYWYRQILGQKVEFLVSFYNNEISEKSEIFDDQFSVERPDGSNFTLKIRSTKLEDSAMYFCASSEKSTTYGYTFGSGTRLTVV.

This clonotype occurred a few times. The chain carries TRBV18 and TRBJ1-2; D is ambiguous. Trimming took off 2 bases at V and 3 bases at J, with 10 bases between the two ends. Germline loops: CDR1 KGHSH, CDR2 LQKENI. The CDR3 is made up of 14 amino acids. CDR3 nucleotides: TGTGCCAGCTCACCAAGTATGGCCGACTATGGCTACACCTTC. This gives the protein CASSPSMADYGYTF.

V and J are TRBV20-1 and TRBJ2-1; 8 bases fit TRBD2. With V trimmed by 0 bases and J by 5 bases, 6 bases remained unmatched. In germline, CDR1 is DFQATT, CDR2 SNEGSKA (reference sequence). The CDR3 runs 15 residues. CDR3 coding DNA: TGCAGTGCTAGAGATCATCAGCGGGGGAACAATGAGCAGTTCTTC. Translating gives CSARDHQRGNNEQFF.

This chain connects TRBV29-1 to TRBJ1-1; D gene uncertain. Between the trimmed V and J ends, which lost 4 bases and 6 bases, there was a span of 15 bases. This CDR3 region has 13 residues. Germline lookup yields CDR1 SQVTM and CDR2 ANQGSEA. The CDR3 loop reads CSVALFQGSEAFF. CDR3 nucleotide sequence: TGCAGCGTTGCATTGTTCCAAGGTTCTGAAGCTTTCTTT.

The chain recombines TRBV11-2 with TRBJ2-7; no clear D. The germline CDR1 and CDR2 sequences are SGHAT and FQNNGV. Trimming cost V 3 bases and J 0 bases, with 6 bases left between them. The CDR3 runs 13 residues. CDR3 coding DNA: TGTGCCAGCAGCTTGTTCAGCTCCTACGAGCAGTACTTC. It yields the protein CASSLFSSYEQYF.

This clonotype was seen a handful of times. The chain combines TRBV19 with TRBJ2-5; D possibly corresponds to TRBD2 (6 bases). Per germline, CDR1 LNHDA and CDR2 SQIVND (reference sequence). The CDR3 totals 14 residues. V lost 1 base and J 4 bases, leaving 10 bases between the germline ends. CDR3 region: CASSIAHGGETQYF. CDR3 nucleotides: TGTGCCAGTAGTATAGCCCACGGGGGAGAGACCCAGTACTTC.

This clonotype was seen a handful of times. CDR3 loop: CASSDSTEKLFF. In nucleotides, the CDR3 is TGTGCCAGCAGTGATTCGACTGAAAAACTGTTTTTT. The chain joins TRBV6-1 to TRBJ1-4, with D uncertain. Germline CDR1 reads MNHNS; CDR2 reads SASEGT. The V end was cut by 3 bases, the J end by 7 bases, with 6 bases between. This CDR3 contains 12 residues.

This chain links TRBV11-2 with TRBJ2-1; 7 positions match TRBD1. Germline lookup yields CDR1 SGHAT and CDR2 FQNNGV. This CDR3 contains 16 residues. Losses at the gene ends were 5 bases for V and 6 bases for J; bases not matched to a gene: 13. The CDR3, as DNA: TGTGCCAGCAGCCCCTGGTCCGGGGACAGAATCAATGAGCAGTTCTTC. Translated, it gives CASSPWSGDRINEQFF. Using reference TRBV11-2 and TRBJ2-1 for the parts outside the CDR3, the full variable domain is EAGVAQSPRYKIIEKRQSVAFWCNPISGHATLYWYQQILGQGPKLLIQFQNNGVVDDSQLPKDRFSAERLKGVDSTLKIQPAKLEDSAVYLCASSPWSGDRINEQFFGPGTRLTVL.

This clonotype occurred many times. The chain uses TRBV18 and TRBJ2-4; D call uncertain. V lost 2 bases and J 0 bases, leaving 8 bases between the germline ends. The CDR3 is 15 amino acids. Germline loops: CDR1 KGHSH, CDR2 LQKENI. Here the CDR3 reads CASSPEAIAKNIQYF. CDR3 bases: TGTGCCAGCTCACCAGAGGCAATAGCCAAAAACATTCAGTACTTC.